One T cell receptor beta chain is described in this entry. The CDR3 has 13 residues. Germline loops: CDR1 MNHEY, CDR2 SVGAGI. After removal of 5 bases from V and 5 bases from J, the junction contained 4 bases not matched to a gene. Assay: immunoSEQ multiplex PCR; the TCRdb copy retains only in-frame clones and omits some. The sample comprises 80,000 or so clones, roughly 92% of which are singletons, and over 0.35% rests with the top ten. These data come from a study of technical replicates of blood from a handful of donors. The source material was T cells isolated from PBMCs. The receptor was derived from a human donor in good health. The J gene is TRBJ1-1, the V gene TRBV6-5; 8 bases are shared with TRBD1. The CDR3 loop is CASSATGGTEAFF. DNA for the CDR3: TGTGCCAGCAGTGCTACAGGGGGAACTGAAGCTTTCTTT.